Below, one T cell receptor beta chain is given with its context. Sequencing used immunoSEQ multiplex PCR; TCRdb keeps in-frame clones, though not all of them. The sample shows around 45,000 clones, over 75% of them seen only once. The sample originates from a study of ipilimumab plus nivolumab after autologous stem cell transplantation. Dosing: nivolumab 3 mg/kg IV, weeks 1, 4, 7, 10, then every two weeks to week 26. Sample: PBMCs, taken in a trial of ipilimumab plus nivolumab as post-transplant consolidation. This receptor was identified in a male donor with multiple myeloma.

The chain's CDR3 is CASSPRGVSYGYTF. The CDR3 region has the DNA TGTGCCAGCAGCCCCAGGGGTGTTAGCTATGGCTACACCTTC. The V gene is TRBV5-4, the J gene TRBJ1-2; possibly TRBD1 for D (6 bases). CDR1 and CDR2 (germline): SGHNT, YYREEE (reference sequence). The CDR3 is 14 residues long. The V end lost 4 bases, the J end lost 4 bases, and 14 bases lay between the germline ends. The whole variable domain, remainder taken from reference TRBV5-4 and TRBJ1-2, is ETGVTQSPTHLIKTRGQQVTLRCSSQSGHNTVSWYQQALGQGPQFIFQYYREEENGRGNFPPRFSGLQFPNYSSELNVNALELDDSALYLCASSPRGVSYGYTFGSGTRLTVV.